The entry that follows covers one TCR beta chain sequence. Its antigen remains unknown. Using a J-beta primer mix together with a sample-barcoded 5' primer, a second PCR was run for roughly 6 to 12 cycles. Through a template-switch adaptor with 12 random nucleotides, each cDNA molecule received a tag. TCRdb independently ran MiXCR on the 5' RACE reads; one entry per CDR3 protein. Of around 280,000 distinct CDR3 sequences listed, 25% to 30% were seen once; the top ten hold over 25%. The sample belongs to a study of blood T cells in healthy people across ages. V was clipped by 10 bases and J by 7 bases, with 11 bases between them. The CDR3 contains 12 residues. Study-level points and caveats: The lack of PBMC sorting stopped any conclusive naive versus antigen-experienced comparison. As age increased, TCR beta diversity per million T cells fell in a roughly linear fashion. Naive CD4+ cells and diversity were both higher in long-lived donors than in aged donors.

This TCR came from a woman between 70 and 85 years old in good health. V and J are TRBV12-3 or TRBV12-4 and TRBJ1-6; D gene uncertain. The sequencing sample was made of blood. The CDR3 reads CATRAPNSPLHF. DNA of the CDR3: TGTGCCACCCGGGCCCCGAATTCACCCCTCCACTTT.